Below are 7 T cell receptor beta chains sequenced from a single sample in a study of blood T cell repertoires in COVID-19. Sequencing used immunoSEQ multiplex PCR; TCRdb keeps in-frame clones, though not all of them. The table lists 200,000 or so clones, 80% to 90% of them singletons. The material sequenced was peripheral blood. Every receptor here comes from a man of 80 years or more with acute or convalescent COVID-19.

The CDR3 coding sequence is TGTGCCAGCAGTGTGTCGGGCAGGGTCAGCACAGATACGCAGTATTTT. As protein: CASSVSGRVSTDTQYF. V usage is TRBV25-1 and J usage is TRBJ2-3, with D tentatively TRBD1 (5 bases). The CDR3 has 16 amino acids. V gave up 4 bases and J gave up 0 bases, with 14 bases separating them. Germline V gives CDR1 MGHDK, CDR2 SYGVNS. Full variable domain (outside the CDR3, taken from reference TRBV25-1 and TRBJ2-3): EADIYQTPRYLVIGTGKKITLECSQTMGHDKMYWYQQDPGMELHLIHYSYGVNSTEKGDLSSESTVSRIRTEHFPLTLESARPSHTSQYLCASSVSGRVSTDTQYFGPGTRLTVL.

The chain employs TRBV11-1 and TRBJ1-1; D call uncertain. The CDR3 spans 14 residues. Between the trimmed V and J ends, which lost 5 bases and 1 base, there was a span of 11 bases. CDR1 is SGHAT and CDR2 is FQDESV in the germline V gene (reference sequence). The CDR3 DNA reads TGTGCCAGCAGCGCTAGCCCAAGGAACACTGAAGCTTTCTTT. It specifies CASSASPRNTEAFF.

This clone was picked up a small number of times. This sequence joins TRBV4-1 and TRBJ2-6, with D uncertain. Trimming removed 0 bases from V and 1 base from J, with 7 bases in between. Germline CDR1 is MGHRA and CDR2 is YSYEKL. This CDR3 region has 16 residues. The CDR3 DNA reads as TGCGCCAGCAGCCAAGATATTAGTTCTGGGGCCAACGTCCTGACTTTC. This translates into CASSQDISSGANVLTF.

Here the CDR3 reads CASSLSGTGGTLGNTIYF. The CDR3 coding sequence is TGTGCCAGCAGTTTATCTGGGACAGGGGGTACACTTGGAAACACCATATATTTT. The J gene is TRBJ1-3, the V gene TRBV27; TRBD1 matches at 11 bases. V lost 0 bases and J lost 3; bases outside the gene matches: 7. This CDR3 has 18 amino acids. Per germline, CDR1 MNHEY and CDR2 SMNVEV (reference sequence).

The V gene is TRBV23-1, the J gene TRBJ1-6; weak D call: TRBD1 (5 bases). TRBV23-1 is an open reading frame whose function is uncertain. Trimming took off 0 bases at V and 5 bases at J, with 14 bases between the two ends. This CDR3 comprises 17 residues. The CDR3 nucleotides read TGCGCCAGCAGTCAATCGGAGGGGCTGAGAGATAATTCACCCCTCCACTTT. It specifies CASSQSEGLRDNSPLHF.

The chain carries TRBV6-2 or TRBV6-3 and TRBJ1-2; tentative D call: TRBD1 (6 bases). Trimming took off 5 bases at V and 2 bases at J, with 18 bases between the two ends. The CDR3 has 16 residues. Germline V CDR1 and CDR2: MNHEY, SVGEGT. CDR3 nucleotide sequence: TGTGCCAGCAGTCGAAACCTATTAGGACAGAACTATGGCTACACCTTC. This sequence encodes CASSRNLLGQNYGYTF.

The chain is built from TRBV28 and TRBJ2-3, with 8 bases matching TRBD1. CDR1 is MDHEN, CDR2 SYDVKM, per germline. Trimming cost V 8 bases and J 1 base; bases outside gene matches: 2. There are 13 residues in the CDR3. DNA for the CDR3: TGTGCCAGCGCGACAGGGGGCACAGATACGCAGTATTTT. Translation gives CASATGGTDTQYF.